The clone carrying this T cell receptor (beta chain) occurred many times. The data are from a study of T cells in Graves' hyperthyroidism and ophthalmopathy. There were TCR beta CDR3 regions amplified from RNA transcripts. Carried out on the TCR CDR3, a first-round RT-PCR used the HTBI primer set. TCRdb reprocessed the multiplex PCR reads via MiXCR and lists one record per CDR3 protein. The table records 600,000 to 650,000 distinct CDR3 sequences, about 17% of them present only once. V lost 8 bases to trimming and J lost 2 bases, with 7 bases between them. Per germline, CDR1 SNHLY and CDR2 FYNNEI. CDR3 size: 11 residues.

Input material: blood. This TCR derives from a woman aged 25 to 39 with Graves' hyperthyroidism. The genes are TRBV2 and TRBJ2-7; tentatively, D is TRBD1 or TRBD2 (5 bases each). The CDR3 DNA reads as TGTGCCAGCGGGGGTCCCTACGAGCAGTACTTC. Encoded protein: CASGGPYEQYF.